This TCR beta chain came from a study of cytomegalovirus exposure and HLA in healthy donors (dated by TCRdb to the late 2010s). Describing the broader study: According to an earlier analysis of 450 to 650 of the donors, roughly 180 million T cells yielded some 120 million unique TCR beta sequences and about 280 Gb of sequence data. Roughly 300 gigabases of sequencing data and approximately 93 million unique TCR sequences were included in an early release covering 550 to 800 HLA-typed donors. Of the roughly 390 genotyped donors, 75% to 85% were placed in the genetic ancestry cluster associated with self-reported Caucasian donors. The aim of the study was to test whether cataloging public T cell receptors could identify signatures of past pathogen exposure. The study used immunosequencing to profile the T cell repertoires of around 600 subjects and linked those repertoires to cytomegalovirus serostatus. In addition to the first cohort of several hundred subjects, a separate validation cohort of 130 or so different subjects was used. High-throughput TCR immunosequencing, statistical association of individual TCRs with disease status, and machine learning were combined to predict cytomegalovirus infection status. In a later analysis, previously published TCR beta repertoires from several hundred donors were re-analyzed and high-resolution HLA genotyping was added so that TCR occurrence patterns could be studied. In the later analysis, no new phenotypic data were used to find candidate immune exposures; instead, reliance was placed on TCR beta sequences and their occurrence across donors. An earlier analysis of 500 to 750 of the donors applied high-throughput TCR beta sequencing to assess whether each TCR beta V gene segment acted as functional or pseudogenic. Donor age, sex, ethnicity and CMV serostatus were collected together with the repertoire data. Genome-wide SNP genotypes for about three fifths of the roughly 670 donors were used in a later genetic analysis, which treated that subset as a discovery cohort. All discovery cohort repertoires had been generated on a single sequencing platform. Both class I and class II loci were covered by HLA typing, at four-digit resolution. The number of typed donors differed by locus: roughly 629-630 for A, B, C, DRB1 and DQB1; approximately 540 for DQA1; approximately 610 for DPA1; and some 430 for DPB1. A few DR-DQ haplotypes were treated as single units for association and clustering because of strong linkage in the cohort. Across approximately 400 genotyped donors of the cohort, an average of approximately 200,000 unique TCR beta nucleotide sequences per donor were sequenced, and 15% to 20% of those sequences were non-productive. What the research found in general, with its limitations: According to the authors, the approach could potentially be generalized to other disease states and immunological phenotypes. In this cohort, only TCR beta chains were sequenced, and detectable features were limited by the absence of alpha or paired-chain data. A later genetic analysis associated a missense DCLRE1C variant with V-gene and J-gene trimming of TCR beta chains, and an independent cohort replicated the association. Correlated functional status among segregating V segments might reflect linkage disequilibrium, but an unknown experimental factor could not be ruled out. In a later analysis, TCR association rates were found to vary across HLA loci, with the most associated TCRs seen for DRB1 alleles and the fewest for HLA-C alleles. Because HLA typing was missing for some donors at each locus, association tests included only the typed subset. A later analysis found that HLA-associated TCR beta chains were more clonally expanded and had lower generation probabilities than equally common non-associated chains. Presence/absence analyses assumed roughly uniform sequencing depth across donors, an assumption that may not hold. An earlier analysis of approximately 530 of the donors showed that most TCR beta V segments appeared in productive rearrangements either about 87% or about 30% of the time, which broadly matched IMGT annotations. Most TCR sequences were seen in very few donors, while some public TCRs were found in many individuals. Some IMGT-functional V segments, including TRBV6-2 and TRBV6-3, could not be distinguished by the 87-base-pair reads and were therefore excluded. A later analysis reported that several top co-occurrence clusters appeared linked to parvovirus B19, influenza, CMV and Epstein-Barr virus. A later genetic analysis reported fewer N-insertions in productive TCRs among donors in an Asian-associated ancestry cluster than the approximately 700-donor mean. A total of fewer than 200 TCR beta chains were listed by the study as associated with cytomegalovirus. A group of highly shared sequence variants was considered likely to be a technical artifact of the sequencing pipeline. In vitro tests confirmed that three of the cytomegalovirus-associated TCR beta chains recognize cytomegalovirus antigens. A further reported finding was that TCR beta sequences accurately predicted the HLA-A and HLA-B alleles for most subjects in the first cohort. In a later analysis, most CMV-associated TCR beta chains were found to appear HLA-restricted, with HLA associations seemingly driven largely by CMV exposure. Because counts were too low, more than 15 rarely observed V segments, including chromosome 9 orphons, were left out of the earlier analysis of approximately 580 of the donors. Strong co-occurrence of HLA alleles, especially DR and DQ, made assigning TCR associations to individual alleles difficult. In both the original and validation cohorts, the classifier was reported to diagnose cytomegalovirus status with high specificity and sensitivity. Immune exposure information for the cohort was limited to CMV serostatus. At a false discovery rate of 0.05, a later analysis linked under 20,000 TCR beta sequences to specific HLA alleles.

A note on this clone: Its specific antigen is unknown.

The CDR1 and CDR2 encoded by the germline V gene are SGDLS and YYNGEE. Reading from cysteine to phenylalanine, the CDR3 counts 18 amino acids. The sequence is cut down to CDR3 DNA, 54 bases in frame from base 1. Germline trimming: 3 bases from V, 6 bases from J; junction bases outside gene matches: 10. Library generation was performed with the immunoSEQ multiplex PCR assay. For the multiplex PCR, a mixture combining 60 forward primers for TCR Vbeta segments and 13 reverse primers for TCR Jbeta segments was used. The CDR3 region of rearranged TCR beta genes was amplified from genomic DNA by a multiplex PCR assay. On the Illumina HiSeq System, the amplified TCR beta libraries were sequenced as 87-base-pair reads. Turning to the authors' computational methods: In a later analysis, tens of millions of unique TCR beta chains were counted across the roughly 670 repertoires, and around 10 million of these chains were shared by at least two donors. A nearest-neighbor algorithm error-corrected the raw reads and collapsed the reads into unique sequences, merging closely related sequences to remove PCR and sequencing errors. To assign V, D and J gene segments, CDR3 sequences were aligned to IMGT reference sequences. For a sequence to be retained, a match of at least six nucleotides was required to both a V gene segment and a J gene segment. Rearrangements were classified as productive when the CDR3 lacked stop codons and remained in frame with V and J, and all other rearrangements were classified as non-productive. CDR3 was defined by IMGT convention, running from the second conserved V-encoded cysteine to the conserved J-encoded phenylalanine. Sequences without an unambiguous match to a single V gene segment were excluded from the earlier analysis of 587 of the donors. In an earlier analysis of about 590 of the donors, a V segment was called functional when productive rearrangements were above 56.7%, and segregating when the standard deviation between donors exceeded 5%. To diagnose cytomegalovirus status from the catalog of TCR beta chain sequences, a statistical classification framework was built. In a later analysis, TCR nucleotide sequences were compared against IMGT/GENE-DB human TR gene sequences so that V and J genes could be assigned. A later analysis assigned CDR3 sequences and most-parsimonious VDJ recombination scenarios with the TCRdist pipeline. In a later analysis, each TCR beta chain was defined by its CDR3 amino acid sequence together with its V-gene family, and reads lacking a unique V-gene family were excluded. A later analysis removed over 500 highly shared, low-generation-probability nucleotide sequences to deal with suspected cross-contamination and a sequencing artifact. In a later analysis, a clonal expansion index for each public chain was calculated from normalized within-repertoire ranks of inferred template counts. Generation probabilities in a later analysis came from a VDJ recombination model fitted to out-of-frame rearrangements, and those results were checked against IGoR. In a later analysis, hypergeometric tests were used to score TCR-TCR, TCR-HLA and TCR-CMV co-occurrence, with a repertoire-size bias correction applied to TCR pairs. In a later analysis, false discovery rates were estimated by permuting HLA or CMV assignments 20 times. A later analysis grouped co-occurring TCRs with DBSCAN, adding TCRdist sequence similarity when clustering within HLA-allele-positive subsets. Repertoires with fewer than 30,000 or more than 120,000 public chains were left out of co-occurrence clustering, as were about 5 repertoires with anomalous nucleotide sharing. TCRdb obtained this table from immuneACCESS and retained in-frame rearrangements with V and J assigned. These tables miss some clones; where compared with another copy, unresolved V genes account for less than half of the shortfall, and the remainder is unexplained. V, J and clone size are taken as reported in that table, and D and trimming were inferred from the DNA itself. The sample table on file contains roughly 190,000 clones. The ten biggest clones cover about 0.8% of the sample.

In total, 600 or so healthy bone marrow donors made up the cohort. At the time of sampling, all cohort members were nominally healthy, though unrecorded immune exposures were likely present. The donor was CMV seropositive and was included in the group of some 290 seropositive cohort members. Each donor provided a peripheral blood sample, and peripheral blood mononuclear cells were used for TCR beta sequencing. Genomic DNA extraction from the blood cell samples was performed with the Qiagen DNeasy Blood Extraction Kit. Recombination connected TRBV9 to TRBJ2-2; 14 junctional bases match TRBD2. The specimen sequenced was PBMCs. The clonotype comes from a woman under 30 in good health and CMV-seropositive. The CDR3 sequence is CASSGRLAGGPVAGELFF. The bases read TGTGCCAGCAGCGGTAGACTAGCGGGAGGGCCTGTCGCCGGGGAGCTGTTTTTT.